This record concerns one T cell receptor (beta chain) sequence. This entry is derived from a study of cytomegalovirus exposure and HLA in healthy donors. PCR involved 60 Vbeta and 13 Jbeta primers. Sequencing used immunoSEQ multiplex PCR; TCRdb keeps in-frame clones, though not all of them. This table has around 300,000 clones, 70% to 90% appearing once. The ends lost 5 bases at V and 10 bases at J; junction bases unmatched: 10. Germline CDR1 PRHDT, CDR2 FYEKMQ (reference sequence). This CDR3 comprises 14 residues. The specimen sequenced was PBMCs. The rearrangement uses TRBV13 and TRBJ2-1; 8 bases match TRBD2. This receptor was obtained from a young woman in good health and CMV-seronegative. The CDR3 loop is CASSPAGELGEQFF. CDR3 in DNA: TGTGCCAGCAGCCCAGCGGGGGAGCTGGGGGAGCAGTTCTTC.